This T cell receptor beta chain appears in the sequencing data of a study of blood T cell repertoires in COVID-19. Study information: Both acute and convalescent COVID-19 samples were obtained from the United States, Italy and Spain. Nucleic acid was either cDNA or gDNA, and it came from T cells, B-cell-depleted T cells, or PBMCs.

The CDR3 has 15 amino acids. The germline V gene encodes CDR1 SGHTA and CDR2 FQGTGA. Deletions cut 5 bases from V and 0 bases from J, with 11 bases between. As processed by the authors: Estimated nucleated cell counts came from reference gene primer amplification. This table comes from immunoSEQ multiplex PCR, and its TCRdb copy is limited to in-frame clones, with some not included. The V and J calls and the clone size are those of that table, but D and trimming were determined from the DNA. There are 110,000 to 150,000 clones in the sample; 88% occur only once, and about 1.6% lies in the top ten. The sequence derives from a woman in her fifties or sixties with acute or convalescent COVID-19. Sequenced material: peripheral blood. The chain carries TRBV7-3 and TRBJ2-1; no clear D gene. This chain's CDR3 is CASSPHSTSYNEQFF. CDR3 bases: TGTGCCAGCAGCCCCCATAGTACCTCCTACAATGAGCAGTTCTTC.